This T cell receptor beta chain emerged from a study of human T cells and chemical hapten exposure. Study-wide background: Across the whole study, which lasted around 24 weeks, patients were given diphenylcyclopropenone on the scalp once a week. Patch tests applied 0.01% DPC to the upper back and were scored after 6 days.

To note about this clonotype: Its antigen is unidentified.

TCRdb re-analysed the RACE reads in MiXCR, keeping a single row per CDR3 protein. The repertoire holds around 380,000 distinct CDR3 sequences, with 5.5% as singletons. The time point was: pre-sensitization, week 0. Treatment indicated: therapeutic diphenylcyclopropenone sensitization with weekly scalp DPC. Germline CDR1 LGHDT, CDR2 YNNKEL (reference sequence). CDR3 length: 14 residues. V was pared by 0 bases and J by 7 bases, with 10 bases between. Study conclusions and caveats: High-frequency TCRs, those above 1 in 1000, stayed the same after DPC sensitization.

The chain recombines TRBV3-1 with TRBJ1-5; D may be TRBD1 (6 bases). This TCR was sampled from a woman younger than 30 with alopecia areata. Some clones in this sample may be carry-over from other donors' samples. The sample consisted of whole blood, taken in connection with sensitization to the hapten diphenylcyclopropenone (DPC). CDR3 sequence (DNA): TGTGCCAGCAGCCAAGACAGGGGCCTGCAGCCCCAGCATTTT. Translating gives CASSQDRGLQPQHF.